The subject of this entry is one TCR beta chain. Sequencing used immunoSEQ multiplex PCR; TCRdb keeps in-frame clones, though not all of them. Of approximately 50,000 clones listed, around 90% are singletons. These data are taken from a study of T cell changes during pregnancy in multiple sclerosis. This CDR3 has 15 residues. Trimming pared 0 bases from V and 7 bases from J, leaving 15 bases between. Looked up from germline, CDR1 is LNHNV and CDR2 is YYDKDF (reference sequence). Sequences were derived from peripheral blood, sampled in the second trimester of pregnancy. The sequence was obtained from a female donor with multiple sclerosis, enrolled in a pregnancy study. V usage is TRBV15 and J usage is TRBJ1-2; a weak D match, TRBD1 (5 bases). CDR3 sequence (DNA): TGTGCCACCAGCAGAGACAGGCAGGGAACGGTTGGCTACACCTTC. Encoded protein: CATSRDRQGTVGYTF.